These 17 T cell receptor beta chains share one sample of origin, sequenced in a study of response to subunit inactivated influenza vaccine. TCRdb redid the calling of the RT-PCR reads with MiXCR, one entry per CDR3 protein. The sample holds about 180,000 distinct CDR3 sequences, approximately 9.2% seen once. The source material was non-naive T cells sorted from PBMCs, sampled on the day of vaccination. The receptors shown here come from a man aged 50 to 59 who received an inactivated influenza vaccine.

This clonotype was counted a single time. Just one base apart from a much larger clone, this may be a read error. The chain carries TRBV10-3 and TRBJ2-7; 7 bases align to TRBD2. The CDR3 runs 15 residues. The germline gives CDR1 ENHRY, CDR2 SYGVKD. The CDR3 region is CAISEAGRLSYERYF. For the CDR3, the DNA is TGTGCCATCAGTGAAGCGGGGAGACTTTCCTACGAGCGGTACTTC.

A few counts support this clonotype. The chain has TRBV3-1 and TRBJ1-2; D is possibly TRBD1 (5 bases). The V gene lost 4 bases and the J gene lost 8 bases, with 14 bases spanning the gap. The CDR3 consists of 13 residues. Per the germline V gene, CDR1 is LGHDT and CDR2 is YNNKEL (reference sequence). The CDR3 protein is CASSLGVPGGYTF. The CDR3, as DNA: TGTGCCAGCAGCCTAGGGGTGCCGGGCGGCTACACCTTC.

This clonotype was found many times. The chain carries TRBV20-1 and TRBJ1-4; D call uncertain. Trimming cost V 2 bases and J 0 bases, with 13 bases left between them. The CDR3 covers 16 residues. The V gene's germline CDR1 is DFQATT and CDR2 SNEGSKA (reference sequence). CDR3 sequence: CSARNPVPTTNEKLFF. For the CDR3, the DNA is TGCAGTGCTAGAAACCCGGTCCCAACAACTAATGAAAAACTGTTTTTT.

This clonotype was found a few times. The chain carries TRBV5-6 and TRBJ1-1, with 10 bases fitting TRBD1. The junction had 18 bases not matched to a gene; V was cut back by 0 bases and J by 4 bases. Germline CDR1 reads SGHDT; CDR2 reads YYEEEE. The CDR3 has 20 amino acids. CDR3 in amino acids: CASSLDSFYSGQGGPTEAFF. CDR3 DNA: TGTGCCAGCAGCTTGGATTCGTTCTATTCAGGACAGGGGGGTCCCACTGAAGCTTTCTTT.

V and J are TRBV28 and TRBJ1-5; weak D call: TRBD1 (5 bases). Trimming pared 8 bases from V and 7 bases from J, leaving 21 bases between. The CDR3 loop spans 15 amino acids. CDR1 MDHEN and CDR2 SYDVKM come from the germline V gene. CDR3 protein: CASQPPSAGRQPQHF. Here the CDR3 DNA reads TGTGCCAGCCAGCCCCCAAGTGCAGGGAGGCAGCCCCAGCATTTT.

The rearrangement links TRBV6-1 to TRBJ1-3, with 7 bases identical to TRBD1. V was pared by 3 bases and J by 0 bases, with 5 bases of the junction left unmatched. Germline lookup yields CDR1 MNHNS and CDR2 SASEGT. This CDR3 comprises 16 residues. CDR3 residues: CASSEGQSFSGNTIYF. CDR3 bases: TGTGCCAGCAGTGAGGGACAGTCCTTCTCTGGAAACACCATATATTTT.

The CDR3 DNA follows: TGCAGTGCTAGAGCTCGGGGGGTCTCCACCTACGAGCAGTACTTC. Encoded protein: CSARARGVSTYEQYF. The rearrangement joins TRBV20-1 to TRBJ2-7; 7 nucleotides match TRBD2. V shed 1 base and J 2 bases; nucleotides not matched to a gene: 8. Germline CDR1 and CDR2: DFQATT and SNEGSKA (reference sequence). CDR3 length: 15 residues.

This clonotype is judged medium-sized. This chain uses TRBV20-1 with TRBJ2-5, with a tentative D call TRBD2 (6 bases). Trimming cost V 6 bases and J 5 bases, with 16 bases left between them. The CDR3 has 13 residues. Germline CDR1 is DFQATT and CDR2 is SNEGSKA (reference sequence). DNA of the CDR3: TGCAGTGCGATCCGGGGGTTAGCGGAGACCCAGTACTTC. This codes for CSAIRGLAETQYF.

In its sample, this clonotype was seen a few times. The CDR3 bases are TGCAGTGCTAGGGATGCAGCCCACGGGGAGCTGTTTTTT. As protein: CSARDAAHGELFF. The chain has TRBV20-1 and TRBJ2-2; D is unresolved. Trimming left V 3 bases short and J 7 bases short, with 12 bases between. In germline, CDR1 is DFQATT, CDR2 SNEGSKA (reference sequence). This CDR3 is 13 amino acids long.

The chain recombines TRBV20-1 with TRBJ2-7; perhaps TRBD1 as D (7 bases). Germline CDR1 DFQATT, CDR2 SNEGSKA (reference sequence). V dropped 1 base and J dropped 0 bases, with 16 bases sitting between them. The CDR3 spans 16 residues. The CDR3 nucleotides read TGCAGTGCTAGAGTGGCCGCAGGGGGGTACTCCTACGAGCAGTACTTC. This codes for CSARVAAGGYSYEQYF.

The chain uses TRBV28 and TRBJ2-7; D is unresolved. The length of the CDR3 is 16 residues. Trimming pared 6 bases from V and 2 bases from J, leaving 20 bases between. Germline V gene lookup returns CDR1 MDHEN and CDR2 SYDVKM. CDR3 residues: CASRPPVGPGTYEQYF. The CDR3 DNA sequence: TGTGCCAGCAGACCCCCCGTCGGCCCTGGGACCTACGAGCAGTACTTC.

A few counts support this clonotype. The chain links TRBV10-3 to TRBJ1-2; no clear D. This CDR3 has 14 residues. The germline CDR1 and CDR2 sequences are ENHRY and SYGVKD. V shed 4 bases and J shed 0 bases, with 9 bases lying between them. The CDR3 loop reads CAISGTEANYGYTF. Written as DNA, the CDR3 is TGTGCCATCAGTGGGACGGAAGCTAACTATGGCTACACCTTC.

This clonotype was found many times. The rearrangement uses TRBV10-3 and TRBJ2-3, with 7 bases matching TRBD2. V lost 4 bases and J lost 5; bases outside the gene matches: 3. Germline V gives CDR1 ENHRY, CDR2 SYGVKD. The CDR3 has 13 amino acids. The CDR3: CAISALAEDTQYF. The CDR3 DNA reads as TGTGCCATCAGTGCCCTAGCGGAAGATACGCAGTATTTT.

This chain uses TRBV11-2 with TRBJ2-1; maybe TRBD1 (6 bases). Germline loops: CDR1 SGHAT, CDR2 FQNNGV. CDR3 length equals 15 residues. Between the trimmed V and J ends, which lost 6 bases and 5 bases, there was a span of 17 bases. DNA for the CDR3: TGTGCCAGCAGACGACCCGGGACACACGACAATGAGCAGTTCTTC. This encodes CASRRPGTHDNEQFF.

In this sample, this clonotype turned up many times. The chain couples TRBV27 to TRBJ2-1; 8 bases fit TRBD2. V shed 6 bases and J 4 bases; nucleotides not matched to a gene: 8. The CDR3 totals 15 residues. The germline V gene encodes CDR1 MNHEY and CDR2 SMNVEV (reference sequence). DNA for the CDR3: TGTGCCAGCAGCCCAAGCGGGGGCAATTACAATGAGCAGTTCTTC. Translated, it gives CASSPSGGNYNEQFF.

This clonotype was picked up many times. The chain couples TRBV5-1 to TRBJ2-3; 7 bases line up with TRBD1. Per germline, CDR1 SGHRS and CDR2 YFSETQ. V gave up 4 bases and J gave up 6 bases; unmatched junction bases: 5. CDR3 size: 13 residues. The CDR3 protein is CASSAQQGDTQYF. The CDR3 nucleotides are TGCGCCAGCAGCGCCCAACAGGGGGATACGCAGTATTTT.

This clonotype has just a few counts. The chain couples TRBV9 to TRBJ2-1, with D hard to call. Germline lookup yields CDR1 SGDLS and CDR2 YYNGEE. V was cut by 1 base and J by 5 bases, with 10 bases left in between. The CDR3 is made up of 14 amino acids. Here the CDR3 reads CASSVHQEHNEQFF. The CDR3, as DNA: TGTGCCAGCAGCGTACACCAAGAACACAATGAGCAGTTCTTC.